Below, one T cell receptor (beta chain) is given with its context. The antigen is undetermined. These data are taken from a study of CD8 T cells in acute hepatitis C reinfection. The method was immunoSEQ multiplex PCR; TCRdb's version includes in-frame clones alone and lacks a portion of them. In the table there are tens of thousands of clones, around 85% of which are singletons. Time point given: naive CD8 control sorted from an acute-time-point sample. Study observations and caveats: A V04-02/J02-02 clonotype was among approximately 13 public ones, independent of outcome.

The TCR was taken from a woman aged 18-35 years who spontaneously cleared hepatitis C infection. Sequences were obtained from naive CD8+ T cells from PBMCs.

For the CDR3, the DNA is TGTGCCAGCAGCGTGGGGACAGGGCTCTACGAGCAGTACTTC. This translates into CASSVGTGLYEQYF. The chain combines TRBV9 with TRBJ2-7, with 9 bases aligning to TRBD1. V was pared by 2 bases and J by 3 bases, with 3 bases of the junction left unmatched. The CDR3 is 14 amino acids. Germline lookup yields CDR1 SGDLS and CDR2 YYNGEE. Full variable domain (remainder filled in from reference TRBV9 and TRBJ2-7): DSGVTQTPKHLITATGQRVTLRCSPRSGDLSVYWYQQSLDQGLQFLIQYYNGEERAKGNILERFSAQQFPDLHSELNLSSLELGDSALYFCASSVGTGLYEQYFGPGTRLTVT.